These 4 T cell receptor beta chains originate from one sample sequenced in a study of blood T cell repertoires in COVID-19. This table comes from immunoSEQ multiplex PCR, and its TCRdb copy is limited to in-frame clones, with some not included. The sample lists roughly 71,000 clones, roughly 84% seen once, with more than 7% in the top ten. The sequencing sample was made of peripheral blood. The receptor source for this set is a man aged 50-59 years with active COVID-19.

This chain uses TRBV4-2 with TRBJ1-1; D not certain. CDR1 and CDR2 from the germline V gene are LGHNA and YNFKEQ. This CDR3 spans 14 amino acids. Trimming shortened V by 1 base and J by 0 bases, and 6 bases separated the two germline ends. The CDR3 coding sequence is TGTGCCAGCAGCCAAGTGGCCATGAACACTGAAGCTTTCTTT. Amino acids: CASSQVAMNTEAFF.

This rearrangement joins TRBV6-5 to TRBJ2-4; D ambiguous. Trimming removed 3 bases from V and 0 bases from J, with 12 bases in between. Germline loops: CDR1 MNHEY, CDR2 SVGAGI. The CDR3 totals 16 residues. CDR3 nucleotide sequence: TGTGCCAGCAGTTATGGGCCTCAACTAGCCAAAAACATTCAGTACTTC. This encodes CASSYGPQLAKNIQYF.

This sequence joins TRBV30 and TRBJ2-7; D gene ambiguous. The length of the CDR3 is 11 residues. V lost 3 bases, J lost 2 bases, and 5 bases lay in between. Germline V gives CDR1 GTSNPN, CDR2 SVGIG (reference sequence). The CDR3 DNA reads as TGTGCCTGGAGCTCCCCCTACGAGCAGTACTTC. Protein: CAWSSPYEQYF. The full variable domain, completed using reference TRBV30 and TRBJ2-7, is SQTIHQWPATLVQPVGSPLSLECTVEGTSNPNLYWYRQAAGRGLQLLFYSVGIGQISSEVPQNLSASRPQDRQFILSSKKLLLSDSGFYLCAWSSPYEQYFGPGTRLTVT.

The V gene is TRBV6-1, the J gene TRBJ1-4; 7 bases match TRBD1. With V trimmed by 1 base and J by 8 bases, 4 bases remained unmatched. The CDR3 sequence is 14 residues long. Germline V gene data show CDR1 as MNHNS and CDR2 as SASEGT. CDR3 loop: CASSEGTGREKLFF. The DNA for the CDR3 is TGTGCCAGCAGTGAAGGGACAGGACGCGAAAAACTGTTTTTT.